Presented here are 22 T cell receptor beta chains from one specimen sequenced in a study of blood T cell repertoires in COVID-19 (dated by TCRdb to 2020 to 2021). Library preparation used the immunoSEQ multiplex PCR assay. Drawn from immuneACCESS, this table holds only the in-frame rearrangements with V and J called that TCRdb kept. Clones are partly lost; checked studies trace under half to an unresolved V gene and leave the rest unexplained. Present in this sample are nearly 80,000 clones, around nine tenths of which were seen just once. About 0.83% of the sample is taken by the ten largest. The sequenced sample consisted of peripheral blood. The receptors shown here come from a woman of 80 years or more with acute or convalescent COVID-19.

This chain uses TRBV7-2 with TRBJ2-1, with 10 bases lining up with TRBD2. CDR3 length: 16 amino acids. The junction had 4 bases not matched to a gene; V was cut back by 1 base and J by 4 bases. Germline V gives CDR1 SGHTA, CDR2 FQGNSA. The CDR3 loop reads CASSLGTAGGYNEQFF. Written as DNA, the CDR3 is TGTGCCAGCAGCTTAGGTACAGCGGGAGGGTACAATGAGCAGTTCTTC.

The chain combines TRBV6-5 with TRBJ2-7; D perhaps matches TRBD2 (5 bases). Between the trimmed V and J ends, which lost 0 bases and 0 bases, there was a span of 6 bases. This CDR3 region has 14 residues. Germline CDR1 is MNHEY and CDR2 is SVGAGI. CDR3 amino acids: CASSYSGSSYEQYF. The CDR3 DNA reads TGTGCCAGCAGTTACTCTGGGAGCTCCTACGAGCAGTACTTC.

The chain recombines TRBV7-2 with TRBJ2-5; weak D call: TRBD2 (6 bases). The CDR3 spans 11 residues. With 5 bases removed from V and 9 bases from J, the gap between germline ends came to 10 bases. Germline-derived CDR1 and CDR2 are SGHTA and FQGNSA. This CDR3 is CASSRGWAQYF. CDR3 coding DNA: TGTGCCAGCAGCCGGGGGTGGGCCCAGTACTTC. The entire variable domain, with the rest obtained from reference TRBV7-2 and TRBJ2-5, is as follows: GAGVSQSPSNKVTEKGKDVELRCDPISGHTALYWYRQSLGQGLEFLIYFQGNSAPDKSGLPSDRFSAERTGGSVSTLTIQRTQQEDSAVYLCASSRGWAQYFGPGTRLLVL.

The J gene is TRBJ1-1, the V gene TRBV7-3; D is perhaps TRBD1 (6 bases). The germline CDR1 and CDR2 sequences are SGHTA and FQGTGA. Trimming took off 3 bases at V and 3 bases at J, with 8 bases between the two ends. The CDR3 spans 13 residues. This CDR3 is CASSFHRDTEAFF. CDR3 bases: TGTGCCAGCAGCTTCCACAGGGACACTGAAGCTTTCTTT. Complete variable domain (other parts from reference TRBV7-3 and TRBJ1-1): GAGVSQTPSNKVTEKGKYVELRCDPISGHTALYWYRQSLGQGPEFLIYFQGTGAADDSGLPNDRFFAVRPEGSVSTLKIQRTERGDSAVYLCASSFHRDTEAFFGQGTRLTVV.

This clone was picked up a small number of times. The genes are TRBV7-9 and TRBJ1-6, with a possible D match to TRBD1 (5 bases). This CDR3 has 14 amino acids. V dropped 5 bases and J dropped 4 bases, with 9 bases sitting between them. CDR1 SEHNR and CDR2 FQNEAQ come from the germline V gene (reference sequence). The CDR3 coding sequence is TGTGCCAGCAGCGAGGACACTTATAATTCACCCCTCCACTTT. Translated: CASSEDTYNSPLHF.

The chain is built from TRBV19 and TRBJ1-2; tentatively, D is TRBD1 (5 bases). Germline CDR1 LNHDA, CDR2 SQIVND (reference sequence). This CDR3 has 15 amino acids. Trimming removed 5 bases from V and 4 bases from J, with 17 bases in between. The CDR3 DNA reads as TGTGCCAGTAGTCCCCCCGCCGGGACTACCTATGGCTACACCTTC. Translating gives CASSPPAGTTYGYTF. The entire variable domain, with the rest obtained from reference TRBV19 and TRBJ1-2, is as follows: DGGITQSPKYLFRKEGQNVTLSCEQNLNHDAMYWYRQDPGQGLRLIYYSQIVNDFQKGDIAEGYSVSREKKESFPLTVTSAQKNPTAFYLCASSPPAGTTYGYTFGSGTRLTVV.

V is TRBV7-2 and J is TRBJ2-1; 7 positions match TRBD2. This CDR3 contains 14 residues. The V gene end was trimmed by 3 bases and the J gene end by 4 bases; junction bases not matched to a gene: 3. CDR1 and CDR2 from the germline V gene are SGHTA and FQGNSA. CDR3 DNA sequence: TGTGCCAGCAGCTTGGCGGGGGAGTACAATGAGCAGTTCTTC. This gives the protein CASSLAGEYNEQFF. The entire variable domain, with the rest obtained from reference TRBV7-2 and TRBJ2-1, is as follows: GAGVSQSPSNKVTEKGKDVELRCDPISGHTALYWYRQSLGQGLEFLIYFQGNSAPDKSGLPSDRFSAERTGGSVSTLTIQRTQQEDSAVYLCASSLAGEYNEQFFGPGTRLTVL.

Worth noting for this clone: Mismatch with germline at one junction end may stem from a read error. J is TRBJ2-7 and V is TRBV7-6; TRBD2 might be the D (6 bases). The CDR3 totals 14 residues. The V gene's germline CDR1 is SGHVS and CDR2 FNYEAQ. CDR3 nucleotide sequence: TGTGCCAGCAGCCTTTCCCAGGAGGGCGGCGCCGTCATTTTC. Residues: CASSLSQEGGAVIF.

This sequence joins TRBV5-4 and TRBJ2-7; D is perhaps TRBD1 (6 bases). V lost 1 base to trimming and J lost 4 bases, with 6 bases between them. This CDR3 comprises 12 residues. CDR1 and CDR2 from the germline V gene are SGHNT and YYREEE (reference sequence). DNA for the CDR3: TGTGCCAGCAGCTTGCAGGGGTACGAGCAGTACTTC. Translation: CASSLQGYEQYF.

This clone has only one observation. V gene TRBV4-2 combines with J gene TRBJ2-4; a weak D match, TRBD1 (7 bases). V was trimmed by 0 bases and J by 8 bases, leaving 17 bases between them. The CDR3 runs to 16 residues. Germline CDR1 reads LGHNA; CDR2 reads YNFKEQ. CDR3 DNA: TGTGCCAGCAGCCAAGATCAGGGGGGCTTGGGGGACATTCAGTACTTC. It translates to CASSQDQGGLGDIQYF.

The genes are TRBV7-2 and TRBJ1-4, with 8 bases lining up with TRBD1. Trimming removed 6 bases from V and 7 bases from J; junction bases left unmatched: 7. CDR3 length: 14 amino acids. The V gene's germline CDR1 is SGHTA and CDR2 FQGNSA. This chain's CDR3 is CASSHQGAGEKLFF. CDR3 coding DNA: TGTGCCAGCAGTCATCAGGGGGCGGGTGAAAAACTGTTTTTT.

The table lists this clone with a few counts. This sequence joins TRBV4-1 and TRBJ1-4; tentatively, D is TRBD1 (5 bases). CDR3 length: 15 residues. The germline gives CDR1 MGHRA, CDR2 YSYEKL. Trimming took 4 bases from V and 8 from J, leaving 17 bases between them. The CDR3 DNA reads TGCGCCAGCAGCCTGGGGGAGGGGCCTGGGGAAAAACTGTTTTTT. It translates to CASSLGEGPGEKLFF.

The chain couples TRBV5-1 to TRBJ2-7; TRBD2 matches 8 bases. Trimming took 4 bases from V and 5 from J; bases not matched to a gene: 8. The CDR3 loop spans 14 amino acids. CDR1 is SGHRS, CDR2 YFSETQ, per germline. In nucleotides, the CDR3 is TGCGCCAGCAGCCCGAGCGGGAGTGGCAACGAGCAGTACTTC. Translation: CASSPSGSGNEQYF. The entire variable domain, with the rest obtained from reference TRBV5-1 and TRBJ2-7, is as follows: KAGVTQTPRYLIKTRGQQVTLSCSPISGHRSVSWYQQTPGQGLQFLFEYFSETQRNKGNFPGRFSGRQFSNSRSEMNVSTLELGDSALYLCASSPSGSGNEQYFGPGTRLTVT.

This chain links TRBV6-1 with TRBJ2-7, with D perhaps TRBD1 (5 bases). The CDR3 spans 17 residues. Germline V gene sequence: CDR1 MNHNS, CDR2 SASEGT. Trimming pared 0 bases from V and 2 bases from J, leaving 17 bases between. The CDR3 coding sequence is TGTGCCAGCAGTGAAGCGCTTTTTTCGACAGACCCCTACGAGCAGTACTTC. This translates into CASSEALFSTDPYEQYF.

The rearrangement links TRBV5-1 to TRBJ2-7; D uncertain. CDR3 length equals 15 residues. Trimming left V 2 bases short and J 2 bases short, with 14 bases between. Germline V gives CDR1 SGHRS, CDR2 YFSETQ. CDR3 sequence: CASSLATEDAYEQYF. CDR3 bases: TGCGCCAGCAGCTTAGCGACGGAAGATGCCTACGAGCAGTACTTC.

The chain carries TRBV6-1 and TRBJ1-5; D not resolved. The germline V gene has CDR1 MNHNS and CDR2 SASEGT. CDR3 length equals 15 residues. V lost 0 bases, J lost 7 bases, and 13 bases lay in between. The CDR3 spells CASSEAGTPYQPQHF. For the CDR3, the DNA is TGTGCCAGCAGTGAAGCGGGCACCCCGTACCAGCCCCAGCATTTT.

For the CDR3, the DNA is TGTGCCAGTAGTATGAGACAGGGGCGCCCCAGAAACTATGGCTACACCTTC. This encodes CASSMRQGRPRNYGYTF. The V call is TRBV19, the J call TRBJ1-2, with 8 bases lining up with TRBD1. The germline gives CDR1 LNHDA, CDR2 SQIVND (reference sequence). Trimming cost V 3 bases and J 2 bases; bases outside gene matches: 11. This CDR3 spans 17 amino acids.

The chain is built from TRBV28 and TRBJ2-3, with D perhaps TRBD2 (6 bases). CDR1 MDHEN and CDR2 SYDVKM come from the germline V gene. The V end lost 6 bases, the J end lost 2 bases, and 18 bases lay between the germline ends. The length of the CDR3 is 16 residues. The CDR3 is CASSGGVSLNTDTQYF. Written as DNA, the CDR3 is TGTGCCAGCAGCGGAGGGGTTTCGTTGAACACAGATACGCAGTATTTT.

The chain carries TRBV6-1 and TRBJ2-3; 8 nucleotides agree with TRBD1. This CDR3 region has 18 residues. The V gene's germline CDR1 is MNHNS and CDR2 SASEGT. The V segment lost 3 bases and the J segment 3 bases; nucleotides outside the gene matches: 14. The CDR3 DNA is TGTGCCAGCAGTGACTTCAGGACAGGGTGGGAACGGACAGATACGCAGTATTTT. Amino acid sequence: CASSDFRTGWERTDTQYF.

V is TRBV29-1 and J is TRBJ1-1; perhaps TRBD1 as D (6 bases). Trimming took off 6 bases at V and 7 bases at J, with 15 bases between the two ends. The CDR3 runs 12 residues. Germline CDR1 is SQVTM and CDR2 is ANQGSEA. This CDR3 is CSVAAGGGEAFF. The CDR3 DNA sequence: TGCAGCGTGGCCGCGGGAGGGGGTGAAGCTTTCTTT.

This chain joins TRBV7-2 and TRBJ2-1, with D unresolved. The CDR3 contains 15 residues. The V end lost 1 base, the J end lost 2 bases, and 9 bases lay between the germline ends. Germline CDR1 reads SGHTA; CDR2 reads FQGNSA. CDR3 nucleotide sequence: TGTGCCAGCAGCTTAGTCGGCGGTACCTACAATGAGCAGTTCTTC. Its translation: CASSLVGGTYNEQFF. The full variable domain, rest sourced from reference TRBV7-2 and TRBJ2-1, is GAGVSQSPSNKVTEKGKDVELRCDPISGHTALYWYRQSLGQGLEFLIYFQGNSAPDKSGLPSDRFSAERTGGSVSTLTIQRTQQEDSAVYLCASSLVGGTYNEQFFGPGTRLTVL.

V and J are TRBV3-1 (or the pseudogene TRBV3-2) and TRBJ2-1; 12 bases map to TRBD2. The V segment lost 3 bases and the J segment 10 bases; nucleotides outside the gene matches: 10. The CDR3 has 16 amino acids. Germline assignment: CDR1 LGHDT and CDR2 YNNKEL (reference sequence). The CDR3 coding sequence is TGTGCCAGCAGCCAGGGGACTAGCGGGCGGTTAGGAGAGCAGTTCTTC. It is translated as CASSQGTSGRLGEQFF.